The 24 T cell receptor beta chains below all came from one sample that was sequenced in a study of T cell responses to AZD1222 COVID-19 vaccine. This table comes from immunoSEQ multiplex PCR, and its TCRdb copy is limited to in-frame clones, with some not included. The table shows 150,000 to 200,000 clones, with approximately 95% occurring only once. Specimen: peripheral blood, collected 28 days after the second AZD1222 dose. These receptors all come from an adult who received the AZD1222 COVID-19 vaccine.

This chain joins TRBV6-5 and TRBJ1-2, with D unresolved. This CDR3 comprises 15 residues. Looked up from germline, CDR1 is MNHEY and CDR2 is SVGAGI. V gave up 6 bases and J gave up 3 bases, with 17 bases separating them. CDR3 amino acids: CASRIDRSPHYGYTF. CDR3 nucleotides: TGTGCCAGCAGGATAGACCGGTCTCCCCACTATGGCTACACCTTC.

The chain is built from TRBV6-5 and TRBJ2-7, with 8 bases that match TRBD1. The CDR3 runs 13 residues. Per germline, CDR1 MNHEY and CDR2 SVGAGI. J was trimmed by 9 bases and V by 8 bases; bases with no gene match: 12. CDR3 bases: TGTGCCAGCTGGCCGGACAGGGCCGGTCGGCAGTACTTC. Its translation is CASWPDRAGRQYF.

The CDR3 is CASSPGGGRTNYGYTF. The CDR3 region has the DNA TGTGCCAGCAGCCCGGGAGGAGGGCGGACTAACTATGGCTACACCTTC. The V gene is TRBV7-9, the J gene TRBJ1-2, with D uncertain. Looked up from germline, CDR1 is SEHNR and CDR2 is FQNEAQ (reference sequence). The CDR3 runs to 16 residues. Between the trimmed V and J ends, which lost 5 bases and 0 bases, there was a span of 16 bases.

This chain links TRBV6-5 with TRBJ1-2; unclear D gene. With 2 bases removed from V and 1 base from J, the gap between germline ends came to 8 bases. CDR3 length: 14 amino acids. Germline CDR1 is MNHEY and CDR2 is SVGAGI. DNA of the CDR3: TGTGCCAGCAGTTACGAAGCGAGTAACTATGGCTACACCTTC. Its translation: CASSYEASNYGYTF.

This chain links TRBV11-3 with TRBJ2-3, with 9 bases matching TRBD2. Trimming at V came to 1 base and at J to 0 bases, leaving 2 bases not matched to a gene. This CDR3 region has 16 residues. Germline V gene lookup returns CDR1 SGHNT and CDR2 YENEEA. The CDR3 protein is CASSLGLAGSTDTQYF. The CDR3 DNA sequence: TGTGCCAGCAGCTTAGGTCTAGCGGGGAGCACAGATACGCAGTATTTT.

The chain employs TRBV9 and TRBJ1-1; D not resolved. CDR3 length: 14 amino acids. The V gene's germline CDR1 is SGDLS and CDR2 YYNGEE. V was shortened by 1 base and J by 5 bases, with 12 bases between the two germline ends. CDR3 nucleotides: TGTGCCAGCAGCGTATTGGGGATGGGAACTGAAGCTTTCTTT. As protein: CASSVLGMGTEAFF.

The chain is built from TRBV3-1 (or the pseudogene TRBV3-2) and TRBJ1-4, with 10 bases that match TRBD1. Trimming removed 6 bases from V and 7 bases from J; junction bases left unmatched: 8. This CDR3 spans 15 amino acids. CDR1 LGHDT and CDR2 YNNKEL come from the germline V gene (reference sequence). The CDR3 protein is CASSQLDRGGEKLFF. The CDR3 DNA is TGTGCCAGCAGTCAACTGGACAGGGGGGGTGAAAAACTGTTTTTT.

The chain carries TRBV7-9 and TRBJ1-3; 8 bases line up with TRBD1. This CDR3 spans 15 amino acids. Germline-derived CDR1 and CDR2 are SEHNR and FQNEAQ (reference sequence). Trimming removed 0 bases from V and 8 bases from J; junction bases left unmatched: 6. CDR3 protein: CASSLASDRVDTIYF. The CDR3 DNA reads TGTGCCAGCAGCTTAGCCTCGGACAGGGTTGACACCATATATTTT.

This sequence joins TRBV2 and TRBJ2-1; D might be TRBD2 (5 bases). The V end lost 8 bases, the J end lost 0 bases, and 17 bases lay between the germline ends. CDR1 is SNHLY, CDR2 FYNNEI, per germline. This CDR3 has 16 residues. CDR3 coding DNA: TGTGCCAGCTCAGTACTAGGGCTAAGCTCCTACAATGAGCAGTTCTTC. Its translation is CASSVLGLSSYNEQFF.

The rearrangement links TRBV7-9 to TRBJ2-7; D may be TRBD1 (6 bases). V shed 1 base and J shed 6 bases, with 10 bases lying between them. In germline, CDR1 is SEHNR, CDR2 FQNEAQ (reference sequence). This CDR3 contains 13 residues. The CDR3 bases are TGTGCCAGCAGCTTAGACACAGGGAGCGAGCAGTACTTC. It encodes CASSLDTGSEQYF.

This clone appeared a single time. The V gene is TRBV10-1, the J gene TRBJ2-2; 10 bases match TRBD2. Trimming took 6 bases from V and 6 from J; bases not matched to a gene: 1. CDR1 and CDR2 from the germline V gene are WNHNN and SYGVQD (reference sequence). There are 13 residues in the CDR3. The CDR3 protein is CASRAGGSGELFF. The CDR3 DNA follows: TGCGCCAGCAGAGCGGGGGGGTCCGGGGAGCTGTTTTTT.

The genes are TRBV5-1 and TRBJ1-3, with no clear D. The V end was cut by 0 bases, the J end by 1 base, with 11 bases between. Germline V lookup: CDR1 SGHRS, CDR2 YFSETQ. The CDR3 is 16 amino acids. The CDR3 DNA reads TGCGCCAGCAGCTTGGCCCTAGGAGGGTCTGGAAACACCATATATTTT. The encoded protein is CASSLALGGSGNTIYF.

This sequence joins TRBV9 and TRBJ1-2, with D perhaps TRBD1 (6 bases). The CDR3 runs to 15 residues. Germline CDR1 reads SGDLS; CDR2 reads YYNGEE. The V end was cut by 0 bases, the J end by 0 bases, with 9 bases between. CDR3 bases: TGTGCCAGCAGCGTAGGACAGGAGACTAACTATGGCTACACCTTC. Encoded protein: CASSVGQETNYGYTF.

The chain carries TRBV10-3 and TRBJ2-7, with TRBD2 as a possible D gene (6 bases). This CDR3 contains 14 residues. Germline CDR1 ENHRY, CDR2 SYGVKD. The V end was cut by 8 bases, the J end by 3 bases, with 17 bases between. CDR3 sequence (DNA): TGTGCCATCGGCCGGGAGCCGGGCTACTACGAGCAGTACTTC. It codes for CAIGREPGYYEQYF.

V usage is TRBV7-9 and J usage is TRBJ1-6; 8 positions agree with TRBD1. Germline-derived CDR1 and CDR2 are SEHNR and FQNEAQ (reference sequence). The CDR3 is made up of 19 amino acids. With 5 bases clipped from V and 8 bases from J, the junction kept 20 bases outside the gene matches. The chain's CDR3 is CASSPDVTSLDRVDSPLHF. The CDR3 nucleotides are TGTGCCAGCAGCCCCGACGTCACTTCGTTGGACAGGGTAGATTCACCCCTCCACTTT.

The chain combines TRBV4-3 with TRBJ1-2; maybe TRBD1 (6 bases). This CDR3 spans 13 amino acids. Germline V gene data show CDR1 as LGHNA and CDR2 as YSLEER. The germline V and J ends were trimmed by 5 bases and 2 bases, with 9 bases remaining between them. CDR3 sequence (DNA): TGCGCCAGCAGCGGGGGGCAGAACTATGGCTACACCTTC. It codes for CASSGGQNYGYTF.

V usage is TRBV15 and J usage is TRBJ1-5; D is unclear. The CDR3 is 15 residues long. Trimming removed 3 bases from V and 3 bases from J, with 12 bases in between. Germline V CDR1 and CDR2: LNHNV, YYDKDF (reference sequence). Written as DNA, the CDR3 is TGTGCCACCAGCAGTCAAGGGAAATCCAATCAGCCCCAGCATTTT. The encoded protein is CATSSQGKSNQPQHF. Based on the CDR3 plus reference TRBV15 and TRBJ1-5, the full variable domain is DAMVIQNPRYQVTQFGKPVTLSCSQTLNHNVMYWYQQKSSQAPKLLFHYYDKDFNNEADTPDNFQSRRPNTSFCFLDIRSPGLGDTAMYLCATSSQGKSNQPQHFGDGTRLSIL.

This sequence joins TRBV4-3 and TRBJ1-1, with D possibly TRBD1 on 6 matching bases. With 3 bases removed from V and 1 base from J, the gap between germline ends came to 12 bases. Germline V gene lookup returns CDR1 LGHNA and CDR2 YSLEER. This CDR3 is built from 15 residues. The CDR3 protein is CASSQENRANTEAFF. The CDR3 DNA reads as TGCGCCAGCAGCCAGGAGAACAGGGCGAACACTGAAGCTTTCTTT.

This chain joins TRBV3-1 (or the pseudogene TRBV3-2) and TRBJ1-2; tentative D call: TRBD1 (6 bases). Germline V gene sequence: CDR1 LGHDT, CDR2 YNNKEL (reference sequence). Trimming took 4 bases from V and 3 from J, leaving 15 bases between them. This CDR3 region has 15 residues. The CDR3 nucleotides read TGTGCCAGCAGCCTATCACGAGGACAGTACTATGGCTACACCTTC. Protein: CASSLSRGQYYGYTF.

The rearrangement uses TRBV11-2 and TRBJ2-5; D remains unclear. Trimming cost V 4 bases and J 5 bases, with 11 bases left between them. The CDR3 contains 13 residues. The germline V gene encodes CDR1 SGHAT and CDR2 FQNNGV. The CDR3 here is CASSSRPLETQYF. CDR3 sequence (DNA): TGTGCCAGCAGCTCCCGACCCCTGGAGACCCAGTACTTC.

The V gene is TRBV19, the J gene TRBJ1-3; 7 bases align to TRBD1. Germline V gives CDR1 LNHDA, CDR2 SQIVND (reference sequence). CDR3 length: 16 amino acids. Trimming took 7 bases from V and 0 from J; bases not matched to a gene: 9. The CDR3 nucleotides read TGTGCCAGTATCGCCGGGGACAGAAGCTCTGGAAACACCATATATTTT. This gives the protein CASIAGDRSSGNTIYF. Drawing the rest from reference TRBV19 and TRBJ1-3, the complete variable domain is DGGITQSPKYLFRKEGQNVTLSCEQNLNHDAMYWYRQDPGQGLRLIYYSQIVNDFQKGDIAEGYSVSREKKESFPLTVTSAQKNPTAFYLCASIAGDRSSGNTIYFGEGSWLTVV.

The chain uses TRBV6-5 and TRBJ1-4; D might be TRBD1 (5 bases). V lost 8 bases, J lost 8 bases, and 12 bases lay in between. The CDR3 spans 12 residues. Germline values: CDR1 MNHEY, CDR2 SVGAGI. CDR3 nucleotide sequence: TGTGCCAGCGGGGCCGCCGGGGAAAAACTGTTTTTT. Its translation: CASGAAGEKLFF.

CDR3 residues: CATTGAGNTIYF. In nucleotides, the CDR3 is TGTGCCACTACAGGGGCTGGAAACACCATATATTTT. The V gene is TRBV9, the J gene TRBJ1-3; TRBD1 matches 7 bases. There are 12 residues in the CDR3. The trim removed 9 bases at V and 2 bases at J, leaving 2 bases unmatched. Germline V gene data show CDR1 as SGDLS and CDR2 as YYNGEE. Using reference TRBV9 and TRBJ1-3 for the parts outside the CDR3, the full variable domain is DSGVTQTPKHLITATGQRVTLRCSPRSGDLSVYWYQQSLDQGLQFLIQYYNGEERAKGNILERFSAQQFPDLHSELNLSSLELGDSALYFCATTGAGNTIYFGEGSWLTVV.

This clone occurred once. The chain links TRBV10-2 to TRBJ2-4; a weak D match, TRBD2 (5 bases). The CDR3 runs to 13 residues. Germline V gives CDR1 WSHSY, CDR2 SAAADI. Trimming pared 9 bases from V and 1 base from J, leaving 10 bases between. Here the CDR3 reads CARESGAKNIQYF. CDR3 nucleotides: TGCGCCAGAGAGTCGGGGGCCAAAAACATTCAGTACTTC.